A selection of T cell receptor beta chains follows, all from one sample in a study of beta chain features in type 1 diabetes. Assay used: immunoSEQ multiplex PCR; TCRdb lists only in-frame clones, some missing. The sample comprises over 500,000 clones, 15% to 18% of which are singletons, and 0.07% to 0.095% rests with the top ten. The sequenced sample was naive CD4+ T cells from blood. These receptors were collected from a man younger than 35 in good health. CDR3s include the opening cysteine and the closing phenylalanine or tryptophan. A D gene is named only where the DNA matches it firmly. The size entry is marked missing in some rows and otherwise reads once, few, many or a size class.

clone_size: NA
d_call: NA
v_call: TRBV11-2
j_call: TRBJ1-5
cdr3_aa: CASSLSQGPYQPQHF
cdr3_nt: TGTGCCAGCAGCTTAAGTCAAGGGCCCTATCAGCCCCAGCATTTT

clone_size: NA
d_call: NA
v_call: TRBV18
j_call: TRBJ2-2
cdr3_aa: CASSPRDGRNTGELFF
cdr3_nt: TGTGCCAGCTCACCCCGGGACGGGAGGAACACCGGGGAGCTGTTTTTT

clone_size: NA
d_call: NA
v_call: TRBV18
j_call: TRBJ1-6
cdr3_aa: CASSPGPLDSPLHF
cdr3_nt: TGTGCCAGCTCACCGGGGCCTCTTGATTCACCCCTCCACTTT

clone_size: NA
d_call: NA
v_call: TRBV6-5
j_call: TRBJ1-1
cdr3_aa: CASSHRGEAFF
cdr3_nt: TGTGCCAGCAGTCACCGTGGGGAGGCTTTCTTT

clone_size: NA
d_call: NA
v_call: TRBV29-1
j_call: TRBJ2-7
cdr3_aa: CSVEVGRSTYEQYF
cdr3_nt: TGCAGCGTTGAAGTTGGCAGAAGTACCTACGAGCAGTACTTC

clone_size: NA
d_call: NA
v_call: TRBV5-4
j_call: TRBJ1-5
cdr3_aa: CASSQETGPQPQHF
cdr3_nt: TGTGCCAGCAGCCAAGAAACAGGGCCTCAGCCCCAGCATTTT

clone_size: few
d_call: TRBD1
v_call: TRBV5-4
j_call: TRBJ2-7
cdr3_aa: CASSQGQGLSYEQYF
cdr3_nt: TGTGCCAGCAGCCAGGGACAGGGACTCTCCTACGAGCAGTACTTC

clone_size: NA
d_call: NA
v_call: TRBV18
j_call: TRBJ2-7
cdr3_aa: CASSPQGILYEQYF
cdr3_nt: TGTGCCAGCTCACCACAGGGGATCCTCTACGAGCAGTACTTC

clone_size: few
d_call: NA
v_call: TRBV6-1
j_call: TRBJ1-6
cdr3_aa: CASSEPPGGNSPLHF
cdr3_nt: TGTGCCAGCAGTGAGCCCCCGGGAGGTAATTCACCCCTCCACTTT

clone_size: few
d_call: NA
v_call: TRBV4-3
j_call: TRBJ1-1
cdr3_aa: CASSQDPGRNREAFF
cdr3_nt: TGCGCCAGCAGCCAAGATCCAGGGAGGAACAGGGAAGCTTTCTTT

clone_size: few
d_call: NA
v_call: TRBV28
j_call: TRBJ2-7
cdr3_aa: CASRNVGGYEQYF
cdr3_nt: TGTGCCAGCAGGAACGTGGGGGGTTACGAGCAGTACTTC

clone_size: few
d_call: TRBD1
v_call: TRBV7-2
j_call: TRBJ2-1
cdr3_aa: CASSLGDRGSYNEQFF
cdr3_nt: TGTGCCAGCAGCTTAGGAGACAGGGGGTCCTACAATGAGCAGTTCTTC

clone_size: NA
d_call: NA
v_call: TRBV6-5
j_call: TRBJ2-3
cdr3_aa: CASSPRERGTDTQYF
cdr3_nt: TGTGCCAGCAGTCCGAGGGAGCGGGGCACAGATACGCAGTATTTT

clone_size: NA
d_call: NA
v_call: TRBV5-1
j_call: TRBJ1-2
cdr3_aa: CASSLAPGAGSYGYTF
cdr3_nt: TGCGCCAGCAGCTTGGCCCCTGGGGCCGGGAGCTATGGCTACACCTTC